These 17 T cell receptor beta chains share one sample of origin, sequenced in a study of OX40 agonist ivuxolimab in advanced cancers. Using immunoSEQ multiplex PCR, the repertoire was profiled, and TCRdb retains in-frame clones only, with some absent. The sample includes about 69,000 clones, about 90% of them seen just once. This material consisted of CD4+ or CD8+ T cells sorted from blood, taken in a trial of the OX40 agonist ivuxolimab. Receptor source: an adult with an advanced solid tumor such as melanoma, head and neck, liver or kidney cancer.

This clone has just one count. This chain uses TRBV13 with TRBJ2-6; 9 nucleotides line up with TRBD1. V dropped 3 bases and J dropped 2; count of bases not matched to a gene: 2. CDR1 PRHDT and CDR2 FYEKMQ come from the germline V gene (reference sequence). The CDR3 length is 16 residues. In DNA form, the CDR3 reads TGTGCCAGCAGCTTCGGACAGGGGACTGGGGCCAACGTCCTGACTTTC. Its protein product is CASSFGQGTGANVLTF.

J is TRBJ1-2 and V is TRBV15; maybe TRBD1 (5 bases). CDR3 length: 15 amino acids. The V gene's germline CDR1 is LNHNV and CDR2 YYDKDF (reference sequence). Trimming pared 0 bases from V and 4 bases from J, leaving 12 bases between. CDR3 DNA: TGTGCCACCAGCAGAGATGTGACAGCTTTCTATGGCTACACCTTC. It encodes CATSRDVTAFYGYTF.

Worth noting for this clone: The same CDR3 also results from other DNA sequences found in this sample. V and J are TRBV7-2 and TRBJ2-1; D unclear. Germline V lookup: CDR1 SGHTA, CDR2 FQGNSA. V was cut by 2 bases and J by 0 bases, with 2 bases left in between. CDR3 length equals 13 residues. As DNA, the CDR3 is TGTGCCAGCAGCTTAAGCTCCTACAATGAGCAGTTCTTC. This sequence encodes CASSLSSYNEQFF.

The rearrangement links TRBV2 to TRBJ2-7; tentative D call: TRBD1 (6 bases). The germline V gene encodes CDR1 SNHLY and CDR2 FYNNEI. The CDR3 totals 14 residues. The V gene lost 4 bases and the J gene lost 6 bases, with 16 bases spanning the gap. In DNA form, the CDR3 reads TGTGCCAGCAGTGCGATAGGGAAAGGGGGCGAGCAGTACTTC. As protein: CASSAIGKGGEQYF.

This clone was observed a single time. The rearrangement uses TRBV2 and TRBJ2-3; D call uncertain. V was cut by 4 bases and J by 5 bases, with 4 bases left in between. The CDR3 contains 11 residues. Germline V lookup: CDR1 SNHLY, CDR2 FYNNEI. Here the CDR3 DNA reads TGTGCCAGCAGTGTAATAGATACGCAGTATTTT. It translates to CASSVIDTQYF. Full variable domain (rest looked up from reference TRBV2 and TRBJ2-3): EPEVTQTPSHQVTQMGQEVILRCVPISNHLYFYWYRQILGQKVEFLVSFYNNEISEKSEIFDDQFSVERPDGSNFTLKIRSTKLEDSAMYFCASSVIDTQYFGPGTRLTVL.

The CDR3, as DNA: TGTGCCAGCAGCGTAGCAGGGAGGTCGGATACGCAGTATTTT. It codes for CASSVAGRSDTQYF. This sequence joins TRBV9 and TRBJ2-3; D is perhaps TRBD2 (6 bases). This CDR3 has 14 amino acids. V lost 0 bases and J lost 6, with 11 bases in between. Germline values: CDR1 SGDLS, CDR2 YYNGEE.

The chain combines TRBV28 with TRBJ2-7; D unresolved. This CDR3 spans 12 amino acids. Germline CDR1 reads MDHEN; CDR2 reads SYDVKM. V gave up 2 bases and J gave up 2 bases, with 4 bases separating them. This chain's CDR3 is CASSLGTYEQYF. Written as DNA, the CDR3 is TGTGCCAGCAGTTTAGGAACCTACGAGCAGTACTTC.

The chain links TRBV7-2 to TRBJ2-2; D is possibly TRBD2 (5 bases). The CDR3 covers 16 residues. The ends were cut back, 2 bases at V and 0 bases at J, with 10 bases in the middle. Germline assignment: CDR1 SGHTA and CDR2 FQGNSA. The CDR3 sequence: CASSLLLASNTGELFF. For the CDR3, the DNA is TGTGCCAGCAGCTTACTTTTAGCGTCGAACACCGGGGAGCTGTTTTTT.

The gene calls are TRBV4-2 and TRBJ2-2, with 9 nucleotides matching TRBD2. The CDR3 length is 15 residues. Looked up from germline, CDR1 is LGHNA and CDR2 is YNFKEQ. With 2 bases clipped from V and 6 bases from J, the junction kept 4 bases outside the gene matches. The CDR3, as DNA: TGTGCCAGCAGCCAACGGCTAGCGGGACCCGGGGAGCTGTTTTTT. This codes for CASSQRLAGPGELFF.

The chain uses TRBV23-1 and TRBJ2-7; TRBD1 matches 10 bases. TRBV23-1 is known as an ORF, though its function is uncertain. The CDR3 sequence is 15 residues long. The trim removed 3 bases at V and 6 bases at J, leaving 8 bases unmatched. The CDR3 here is CASSQSGQGLTEQYF. The CDR3 bases are TGCGCCAGCAGTCAGTCGGGACAGGGGCTTACCGAGCAGTACTTC.

The chain carries TRBV5-1 and TRBJ2-1; TRBD2 aligns across 12 bases. From germline, CDR1 is SGHRS and CDR2 YFSETQ. This CDR3 has 15 residues. J gave up 11 bases and V 2 bases, and 8 bases lay outside the gene matches. The CDR3 DNA sequence: TGCGCCAGCAGCTTTGGACTAGCGGGACCTCGGAAGCAGTTCTTC. Translation: CASSFGLAGPRKQFF.

V and J are TRBV19 and TRBJ2-1; D is ambiguous. In germline, CDR1 is LNHDA, CDR2 SQIVND (reference sequence). Trimming took off 2 bases at V and 6 bases at J, with 5 bases between the two ends. CDR3 size: 12 residues. The CDR3 loop is CASSIRSNEQFF. CDR3 DNA: TGTGCCAGTAGTATAAGGTCCAATGAGCAGTTCTTC.

This rearrangement joins TRBV30 to TRBJ1-1, with D uncertain. CDR3 length equals 12 residues. Per germline, CDR1 GTSNPN and CDR2 SVGIG (reference sequence). Trimming took 3 bases from V and 0 from J, leaving 5 bases between them. The CDR3 here is CAWRQMNTEAFF. The CDR3 coding sequence is TGTGCCTGGAGACAGATGAACACTGAAGCTTTCTTT.

This chain uses TRBV7-2 with TRBJ2-3; 8 nucleotides line up with TRBD2. V was pared by 3 bases and J by 1 base, with 3 bases of the junction left unmatched. The CDR3 loop spans 15 amino acids. Germline CDR1 SGHTA, CDR2 FQGNSA. The CDR3 reads CASSLGLVGTDTQYF. CDR3 DNA sequence: TGTGCCAGCAGCTTGGGACTAGTTGGCACAGATACGCAGTATTTT. Full variable domain (outside the CDR3, taken from reference TRBV7-2 and TRBJ2-3): GAGVSQSPSNKVTEKGKDVELRCDPISGHTALYWYRQSLGQGLEFLIYFQGNSAPDKSGLPSDRFSAERTGGSVSTLTIQRTQQEDSAVYLCASSLGLVGTDTQYFGPGTRLTVL.

V gene TRBV4-2 combines with J gene TRBJ1-2, with D uncertain. CDR1 is LGHNA and CDR2 is YNFKEQ in the germline V gene. Trimming cost V 1 base and J 2 bases, with 11 bases left between them. The CDR3 loop spans 15 amino acids. The CDR3 loop reads CASSQVGNLNYGYTF. The CDR3 DNA is TGTGCCAGCAGCCAAGTTGGGAATTTAAACTATGGCTACACCTTC.

The sample holds one count of this clone. The chain employs TRBV11-2 and TRBJ2-1; maybe TRBD2 (6 bases). The CDR3 consists of 12 residues. V lost 1 base and J lost 10, with 8 bases in between. Germline CDR1 reads SGHAT; CDR2 reads FQNNGV. The CDR3 DNA reads as TGTGCCAGCAGCTTAGTGGAGGGCGAGCAGTTCTTC. It translates to CASSLVEGEQFF.

The rearrangement uses TRBV6-5 and TRBJ1-4; D perhaps matches TRBD1 (5 bases). CDR3 length: 14 residues. Trimming cost V 0 bases and J 10 bases, with 12 bases left between them. CDR1 MNHEY and CDR2 SVGAGI come from the germline V gene. CDR3 loop: CASSYSGGDGKLFF. Written as DNA, the CDR3 is TGTGCCAGCAGTTACTCGGGGGGGGATGGAAAACTGTTTTTT.